The 27 T cell receptor beta chains given below trace back to one sample, sequenced in a study of control samples from healthy donors and cancer patients. TCRdb's table, derived via immunoSEQ multiplex PCR, lists solely in-frame clones and lacks some. The sample includes around 90,000 clones, around 86% of them seen just once. Sequenced: blood. The receptor set was obtained from a man aged 25 to 45 in good health.

This sequence joins TRBV19 and TRBJ1-2; D is perhaps TRBD1 (5 bases). V lost 0 bases and J 5 bases, leaving 16 bases between the germline ends. CDR3 length: 16 amino acids. The germline CDR1 and CDR2 sequences are LNHDA and SQIVND (reference sequence). The CDR3 DNA is TGTGCCAGTAGTATAGATCGGGCCGGGACGCCTTATGGCTACACCTTC. It codes for CASSIDRAGTPYGYTF.

CDR3: CASSTGQGLRNTIYF. The CDR3 nucleotides are TGTGCCAGTAGTACGGGACAGGGGTTGAGGAACACCATATATTTT. This chain links TRBV19 with TRBJ1-3; TRBD1 agrees at 10 bases. This CDR3 has 15 amino acids. CDR1 and CDR2 (germline): LNHDA, SQIVND (reference sequence). The V segment lost 4 bases and the J segment 7 bases; nucleotides outside the gene matches: 7.

The chain employs TRBV5-4 and TRBJ1-1; D possibly corresponds to TRBD1 (6 bases). The germline V gene encodes CDR1 SGHNT and CDR2 YYREEE (reference sequence). Trimming pared 5 bases from V and 3 bases from J, leaving 14 bases between. There are 14 residues in the CDR3. The CDR3 region has the DNA TGTGCCAGCAGTCAAAGAGGGGGACACACTGAAGCTTTCTTT. This translates into CASSQRGGHTEAFF.

The chain couples TRBV27 to TRBJ2-2; D unclear. Trimming removed 7 bases at V and 2 bases at J, with 11 bases between. CDR1 is MNHEY, CDR2 SMNVEV, per germline (reference sequence). The CDR3 has 14 amino acids. The CDR3 coding sequence is TGTGCCAGCAAAAGGCCGACTAACACCGGGGAGCTGTTTTTT. Translation: CASKRPTNTGELFF.

This clone was seen just once. V and J are TRBV19 and TRBJ1-2, with unresolved D. V was pared by 3 bases and J by 7 bases, with 9 bases between. CDR3 size: 12 residues. Germline V CDR1 and CDR2: LNHDA, SQIVND (reference sequence). CDR3 in amino acids: CASSIDPGGYTF. The CDR3 nucleotides read TGTGCCAGTAGTATTGATCCGGGTGGCTACACCTTC. The variable domain in full, completed from reference TRBV19 and TRBJ1-2, reads DGGITQSPKYLFRKEGQNVTLSCEQNLNHDAMYWYRQDPGQGLRLIYYSQIVNDFQKGDIAEGYSVSREKKESFPLTVTSAQKNPTAFYLCASSIDPGGYTFGSGTRLTVV.

This clone was counted once. V usage is TRBV7-9 and J usage is TRBJ2-5; TRBD2 matches at 8 bases. In germline, CDR1 is SEHNR, CDR2 FQNEAQ (reference sequence). This CDR3 spans 15 amino acids. V gave up 0 bases and J gave up 4 bases; unmatched junction bases: 4. CDR3 region: CASSLAPSGGETQYF. The CDR3 DNA reads as TGTGCCAGCAGCTTAGCCCCCAGCGGGGGAGAGACCCAGTACTTC.

The chain recombines TRBV5-1 with TRBJ1-1; 10 nucleotides align to TRBD1. The CDR3 totals 15 residues. Germline V gives CDR1 SGHRS, CDR2 YFSETQ. Trimming took 0 bases from V and 3 from J; bases not matched to a gene: 2. CDR3 protein: CASSLGTGGYTEAFF. CDR3 nucleotide sequence: TGCGCCAGCAGCTTGGGGACAGGGGGTTACACTGAAGCTTTCTTT.

CDR3 sequence (DNA): TGTGCCAGCAGTTCTCCGGGGGAGCCCCAGCATTTT. This translates into CASSSPGEPQHF. The chain is built from TRBV6-5 and TRBJ1-5; D is perhaps TRBD1 (5 bases). The ends were cut back, 4 bases at V and 8 bases at J, with 9 bases in the middle. The CDR3 runs to 12 residues. Germline CDR1 is MNHEY and CDR2 is SVGAGI.

CDR3 nucleotide sequence: TGTGCCAGCAGCTTGGGAGGGGGCACAGATACGCAGTATTTT. Amino acids: CASSLGGGTDTQYF. The chain links TRBV5-4 to TRBJ2-3; perhaps D is TRBD1 or TRBD2 (5 bases each). Germline CDR1 and CDR2: SGHNT and YYREEE (reference sequence). This CDR3 region has 14 residues. Trimming took off 0 bases at V and 1 base at J, with 6 bases between the two ends.

A few counts support this clone. The J gene is TRBJ2-7, the V gene TRBV7-9; D unclear. The CDR3 is made up of 13 amino acids. Trimming took 6 bases from V and 5 from J, leaving 14 bases between them. Germline CDR1 reads SEHNR; CDR2 reads FQNEAQ (reference sequence). CDR3 coding DNA: TGTGCCAGCAGTCTCCCCCTAAGGAACGAGCAGTACTTC. Amino acids: CASSLPLRNEQYF.

CDR3 nucleotide sequence: TGTGCCAGCAGTGCCAACCCGATAGCGGGGGGACAAGAGACCCAGTACTTC. This encodes CASSANPIAGGQETQYF. This chain links TRBV6-1 with TRBJ2-5, with TRBD2 identical over 10 bases. V was pared by 4 bases and J by 2 bases, with 10 bases of the junction left unmatched. This CDR3 has 17 residues. The germline V gene has CDR1 MNHNS and CDR2 SASEGT.

The rearrangement uses TRBV11-2 and TRBJ2-7, with a tentative D call TRBD2 (5 bases). The germline V and J ends were trimmed by 3 bases and 1 base, with 7 bases remaining between them. In germline, CDR1 is SGHAT, CDR2 FQNNGV. This CDR3 has 13 residues. CDR3 protein: CASSLDSSYEQYF. In DNA form, the CDR3 reads TGTGCCAGCAGCTTGGACTCATCCTACGAGCAGTACTTC.

Written as DNA, the CDR3 is TGTGCCAGCAGTGAAATCAGGGCTACCTACAATGAGCAGTTCTTC. Translated, it gives CASSEIRATYNEQFF. The gene calls are TRBV2 and TRBJ2-1; possibly TRBD1 for D (5 bases). Trimming cost V 2 bases and J 2 bases, with 10 bases left between them. The CDR3 covers 15 residues. Germline V gives CDR1 SNHLY, CDR2 FYNNEI.

The chain couples TRBV29-1 to TRBJ1-5; 7 bases agree with TRBD1. Germline V gene sequence: CDR1 SQVTM, CDR2 ANQGSEA. The CDR3 runs 13 residues. V dropped 2 bases and J dropped 7; count of bases not matched to a gene: 5. The CDR3: CSVESGGGQPQHF. The DNA for the CDR3 is TGCAGCGTTGAATCAGGGGGAGGACAGCCCCAGCATTTT.

V is TRBV10-1 and J is TRBJ2-3, with TRBD2 matching 13 bases. Germline V lookup: CDR1 WNHNN, CDR2 SYGVQD (reference sequence). This CDR3 is built from 16 residues. The V and J ends lost 0 bases and 4 bases, in that order; junction bases with no gene match: 1. The CDR3 is CASSESGTSGADTQYF. The CDR3 nucleotides are TGCGCCAGCAGTGAGTCCGGGACTAGCGGGGCAGATACGCAGTATTTT.

The V and J genes are TRBV3-1 (or the pseudogene TRBV3-2) and TRBJ2-5; 14 bases align to TRBD2. Germline CDR1 is LGHDT and CDR2 is YNNKEL (reference sequence). V was pared by 4 bases and J by 4 bases, with 8 bases of the junction left unmatched. This CDR3 has 17 amino acids. The CDR3 DNA reads TGTGCCAGCAGCCTTGGGACTAGCGGGGGACCCGGAGAGACCCAGTACTTC. This translates into CASSLGTSGGPGETQYF.

The chain uses TRBV6-1 and TRBJ2-7, with a possible D match to TRBD2 (5 bases). Germline CDR1 is MNHNS and CDR2 is SASEGT. The V end lost 1 base, the J end lost 6 bases, and 7 bases lay between the germline ends. The CDR3 length is 12 residues. CDR3 DNA: TGTGCCAGCAGTGAAGGAGGGTCCGAGCAGTACGTC. Translated: CASSEGGSEQYV.

The chain is built from TRBV4-1 and TRBJ2-1, with 13 nucleotides matching TRBD2. The ends lost 3 bases at V and 9 bases at J; junction bases unmatched: 11. CDR1 is MGHRA and CDR2 is YSYEKL in the germline V gene. The CDR3 is 17 residues long. The CDR3 region is CASSHPPGLAGIGEQFF. In nucleotides, the CDR3 is TGCGCCAGCAGCCATCCGCCGGGACTAGCGGGGATTGGTGAGCAGTTCTTC.

The chain carries TRBV19 and TRBJ1-4, with TRBD1 matching over 7 bases. The CDR3 length is 14 residues. The V segment lost 5 bases and the J segment 5 bases; nucleotides outside the gene matches: 5. CDR1 and CDR2 (germline): LNHDA, SQIVND (reference sequence). CDR3 DNA sequence: TGTGCCAGTAGTCCCAGACAGGGAAATGAAAAACTGTTTTTT. As protein: CASSPRQGNEKLFF.

V gene TRBV27 combines with J gene TRBJ1-2; a possible D gene is TRBD1 (5 bases). With 5 bases removed from V and 8 bases from J, the gap between germline ends came to 15 bases. Per the germline V gene, CDR1 is MNHEY and CDR2 is SMNVEV (reference sequence). The CDR3 totals 13 residues. CDR3 bases: TGTGCCAGCAGTCCCTTTGTTGACAGCGGCTACACCTTC. Its translation is CASSPFVDSGYTF.

This chain uses TRBV23-1 with TRBJ1-5; tentative D call: TRBD1 (5 bases). TRBV23-1 is an ORF, with its function uncertain. The CDR3 is 15 residues long. With 6 bases removed from V and 0 bases from J, the gap between germline ends came to 12 bases. CDR3 region: CASSPQGHSNQPQHF. The CDR3 DNA is TGCGCCAGCAGCCCCCAGGGCCATAGCAATCAGCCCCAGCATTTT.

The V and J genes are TRBV14 and TRBJ1-1; D gene unclear. Deletions cut 2 bases from V and 0 bases from J, with 10 bases between. The V gene's germline CDR1 is SGHDN and CDR2 FVKESK. The CDR3 sequence is 15 residues long. The CDR3 here is CASSQWGLLNTEAFF. The CDR3 coding sequence is TGTGCCAGCAGCCAATGGGGTCTCTTGAACACTGAAGCTTTCTTT.

This chain joins TRBV6-2 or TRBV6-3 and TRBJ2-5; D perhaps matches TRBD1 (6 bases). The CDR3 has 15 amino acids. Between the trimmed V and J ends, which lost 2 bases and 2 bases, there was a span of 12 bases. Germline V gene sequence: CDR1 MNHEY, CDR2 SVGEGT. DNA for the CDR3: TGTGCCAGCAGTTACGTGGGGGCTTCACAAGAGACCCAGTACTTC. Protein sequence: CASSYVGASQETQYF.

V and J are TRBV7-9 and TRBJ1-4; 7 bases line up with TRBD1. Germline trimming cut 5 bases from V and 8 bases from J; bases unmatched to any gene: 11. CDR1 SEHNR and CDR2 FQNEAQ come from the germline V gene (reference sequence). The CDR3 extends over 15 amino acids. CDR3 bases: TGTGCCAGCAGCACGACTTCAGGGGGGATAGAAAAACTGTTTTTT. Amino acids: CASSTTSGGIEKLFF.

The V and J genes are TRBV3-1 (or the pseudogene TRBV3-2) and TRBJ1-1, with no clear D. Looked up from germline, CDR1 is LGHDT and CDR2 is YNNKEL (reference sequence). V lost 4 bases and J lost 1, with 4 bases in between. CDR3 length: 12 amino acids. CDR3 in amino acids: CASSRQNTEAFF. The CDR3 DNA reads TGTGCCAGCAGCCGACAGAACACTGAAGCTTTCTTT.

The chain recombines TRBV6-5 with TRBJ2-1, with 9 bases identical to TRBD2. With V trimmed by 8 bases and J by 3 bases, 5 bases remained unmatched. The CDR3 is 14 amino acids. The germline V gene has CDR1 MNHEY and CDR2 SVGAGI. The CDR3 spells CASDPSGVYNEQFF. In DNA form, the CDR3 reads TGTGCCAGCGATCCTAGCGGGGTCTACAATGAGCAGTTCTTC.

V usage is TRBV11-2 and J usage is TRBJ1-1; a weak D match, TRBD1 (5 bases). CDR3 length: 16 amino acids. With 5 bases removed from V and 0 bases from J, the gap between germline ends came to 16 bases. The germline V gene encodes CDR1 SGHAT and CDR2 FQNNGV. CDR3 amino acids: CASSPTWGSMNTEAFF. The CDR3 bases are TGTGCCAGCAGCCCGACCTGGGGCTCAATGAACACTGAAGCTTTCTTT.